The next 2 T cell receptor beta chains were all read from a single sample in a study of blood T cell repertoires in COVID-19. Generated by immunoSEQ multiplex PCR, the TCRdb table keeps only in-frame clones and is missing some. The sample has under 300,000 clones, 80% to 90% seen once; the top ten hold 7.5% to 10%. Specimen: peripheral blood. The receptors here all came from a woman between 50 and 59 years old who had recovered from COVID-19.

The V gene is TRBV4-2, the J gene TRBJ2-7; 9 bases map to TRBD2. The ends lost 0 bases at V and 1 base at J; junction bases unmatched: 1. CDR3 length: 15 amino acids. The V gene's germline CDR1 is LGHNA and CDR2 YNFKEQ. The CDR3 DNA reads TGTGCCAGCAGCCAAGAAAGCGGGGGGTCCTACGAGCAGTACTTC. It yields the protein CASSQESGGSYEQYF.

The chain links TRBV3-1 (or the pseudogene TRBV3-2) to TRBJ2-1, with 8 bases fitting TRBD2. The CDR3 is made up of 15 amino acids. Looked up from germline, CDR1 is LGHDT and CDR2 is YNNKEL (reference sequence). The junction had 6 bases not matched to a gene; V was cut back by 4 bases and J by 4 bases. CDR3 loop: CASSRKAGVYNEQFF. CDR3 in DNA: TGTGCCAGCAGCCGGAAAGCGGGAGTTTACAATGAGCAGTTCTTC.